The 30 T cell receptor beta chains reported below all come from one sample, sequenced in a study of beta chain features in type 1 diabetes. Reverse transcription of all isolated RNA meant that expressed TCRB transcripts were sequenced. Sequenced by immunoSEQ multiplex PCR; TCRdb stores in-frame clones only, minus some. The sample consists of 200,000 to 250,000 clones, approximately 11% of them appearing once. The specimen was central memory CD4+ T cells from blood. The source of these receptors is a man in his late teens or twenties in good health.

This clone has just a few counts. This chain connects TRBV2 to TRBJ2-3; 7 bases are a match to TRBD1. Trimming at V came to 7 bases and at J to 5 bases, leaving 9 bases not matched to a gene. The CDR3 length is 14 residues. Germline CDR1 reads SNHLY; CDR2 reads FYNNEI. Here the CDR3 DNA reads TGTGCCAGCAAGAAGGGGGCGGTTGAAGATACGCAGTATTTT. This encodes CASKKGAVEDTQYF.

This clone was observed many times. V is TRBV7-9 and J is TRBJ2-3; 7 bases fit TRBD2. The trim removed 0 bases at V and 4 bases at J, leaving 10 bases unmatched. This CDR3 is built from 17 residues. Germline V gene data show CDR1 as SEHNR and CDR2 as FQNEAQ (reference sequence). The chain's CDR3 is CASSLAAGGREADTQYF. DNA for the CDR3: TGTGCCAGCAGCTTAGCGGCCGGCGGGAGAGAGGCAGATACGCAGTATTTT.

V and J are TRBV30 and TRBJ2-1; 8 positions agree with TRBD2. This CDR3 region has 14 residues. The V gene's germline CDR1 is GTSNPN and CDR2 SVGIG (reference sequence). V gave up 3 bases and J gave up 8 bases; unmatched junction bases: 9. CDR3 nucleotides: TGTGCCTGGAGGGGGGGACTAGAGGTTGATGAGCAGTTCTTC. Translating it yields CAWRGGLEVDEQFF.

In the case of this clone: Other DNA sequences in this specimen translate into the identical CDR3. The chain recombines TRBV30 with TRBJ1-4, with a tentative D call TRBD1 (5 bases). Trimming stripped 0 bases from V and 8 bases from J, with 16 bases between. The germline gives CDR1 GTSNPN, CDR2 SVGIG (reference sequence). The CDR3 is 15 amino acids. CDR3 sequence reads: CAWSVRTGGGEKLFF. The CDR3 DNA follows: TGTGCCTGGAGTGTACGCACAGGCGGGGGAGAAAAACTGTTTTTT.

This clone showed up just a few times. The CDR3 DNA sequence: TGTGCCAGCAGCTTAGGCGTGGGGCATCAGCCCCAGCATTTT. It specifies CASSLGVGHQPQHF. This chain connects TRBV7-8 to TRBJ1-5, with D possibly TRBD1 on 5 matching bases. Trimming took off 1 base at V and 5 bases at J, with 9 bases between the two ends. Germline CDR1 SGHVS, CDR2 FQNEAQ. The CDR3 runs 14 residues. Drawing the rest from reference TRBV7-8 and TRBJ1-5, the complete variable domain is GAGVSQSPRYKVAKRGQDVALRCDPISGHVSLFWYQQALGQGPEFLTYFQNEAQLDKSGLPSDRFFAERPEGSVSTLKIQRTQQEDSAVYLCASSLGVGHQPQHFGDGTRLSIL.

There are many counts of this clone. The rearrangement uses TRBV6-5 and TRBJ2-7, with TRBD2 matching 10 bases. Germline trimming cut 6 bases from V and 0 bases from J; bases unmatched to any gene: 5. Looked up from germline, CDR1 is MNHEY and CDR2 is SVGAGI. The CDR3 has 15 amino acids. The CDR3 DNA reads as TGTGCCAGCAGCCCGGGACTAGCGACCTCCTACGAGCAGTACTTC. Amino acids: CASSPGLATSYEQYF.

This rearrangement joins TRBV11-2 to TRBJ2-3, with TRBD2 identical over 13 bases. This CDR3 region has 16 residues. J lost 2 bases, V lost 4 bases, and 3 bases had no gene match. Germline V gene sequence: CDR1 SGHAT, CDR2 FQNNGV. CDR3 sequence reads: CASSWGLAGSTDTQYF. Written as DNA, the CDR3 is TGTGCCAGCAGCTGGGGACTAGCGGGATCCACAGATACGCAGTATTTT.

This clone was counted only a few times. The chain links TRBV6-6 to TRBJ1-1; no clear D. CDR3 length: 14 amino acids. V lost 0 bases and J 3 bases, leaving 8 bases between the germline ends. In germline, CDR1 is MNHNY, CDR2 SVGAGI (reference sequence). The CDR3 DNA reads as TGTGCCAGCAGTTACTCATTACCTCACACTGAAGCTTTCTTT. This codes for CASSYSLPHTEAFF.

This clone has only a few counts. The chain joins TRBV2 to TRBJ2-7; 9 positions agree with TRBD1. V gave up 4 bases and J gave up 5 bases; unmatched junction bases: 6. Germline CDR1 reads SNHLY; CDR2 reads FYNNEI. The CDR3 covers 14 residues. In nucleotides, the CDR3 is TGTGCCAGCAGTGCCGGGACAGGGTACGACGAGCAGTACTTC. Translated, it gives CASSAGTGYDEQYF. The full variable domain, rest sourced from reference TRBV2 and TRBJ2-7, is EPEVTQTPSHQVTQMGQEVILRCVPISNHLYFYWYRQILGQKVEFLVSFYNNEISEKSEIFDDQFSVERPDGSNFTLKIRSTKLEDSAMYFCASSAGTGYDEQYFGPGTRLTVT.

This clone was recorded many times. The rearrangement joins TRBV5-1 to TRBJ2-3, with TRBD2 identical over 9 bases. V lost 4 bases, J lost 6 bases, and 6 bases stayed unmatched. The CDR3 covers 14 residues. CDR1 is SGHRS and CDR2 is YFSETQ in the germline V gene. The CDR3 DNA reads as TGCGCCAGCAGCCTTAGCGGGAGCTTGGATACGCAGTATTTT. Translating it yields CASSLSGSLDTQYF.

The rearrangement uses TRBV7-3 and TRBJ2-3; 15 nucleotides agree with TRBD2. CDR1 and CDR2 from the germline V gene are SGHTA and FQGTGA. This CDR3 is 19 amino acids long. V gave up 0 bases and J gave up 5 bases; unmatched junction bases: 9. The CDR3 loop is CASSLTPGTSGRRKDTQYF. The CDR3 DNA sequence: TGTGCCAGCAGCTTAACGCCCGGGACTAGCGGGAGGAGGAAAGATACGCAGTATTTT. The full variable domain, with the rest looked up from reference TRBV7-3 and TRBJ2-3, is GAGVSQTPSNKVTEKGKYVELRCDPISGHTALYWYRQSLGQGPEFLIYFQGTGAADDSGLPNDRFFAVRPEGSVSTLKIQRTERGDSAVYLCASSLTPGTSGRRKDTQYFGPGTRLTVL.

The V and J genes are TRBV4-2 and TRBJ1-5; D unresolved. V lost 0 bases and J lost 7, with 13 bases in between. CDR3 length: 15 residues. The germline V gene has CDR1 LGHNA and CDR2 YNFKEQ. CDR3 in amino acids: CASSQEVGWVQPQHF. For the CDR3, the DNA is TGTGCCAGCAGCCAAGAGGTGGGCTGGGTCCAGCCCCAGCATTTT.

This sequence joins TRBV7-7 and TRBJ2-5; 9 nucleotides line up with TRBD2. Unmatched junction bases numbered 2, after V lost 0 bases and J lost 3 bases. This CDR3 is 15 amino acids long. Germline CDR1 SSHAT, CDR2 FNYEAQ (reference sequence). CDR3 in amino acids: CASSLAGTSKETQYF. The CDR3, as DNA: TGTGCCAGCAGCTTAGCTGGGACTAGCAAAGAGACCCAGTACTTC.

This clone was counted a few times. The rearrangement joins TRBV7-6 to TRBJ2-7, with 8 bases fitting TRBD1. Unmatched junction bases numbered 11, after V lost 5 bases and J lost 5 bases. Germline V CDR1 and CDR2: SGHVS, FNYEAQ. There are 15 residues in the CDR3. The CDR3 reads CASSLVPTGVNEQYF. CDR3 in DNA: TGTGCCAGCAGCCTCGTGCCGACAGGGGTCAACGAGCAGTACTTC.

The chain joins TRBV30 to TRBJ1-1; D is unclear. The CDR3 loop spans 13 amino acids. V gave up 0 bases and J gave up 4 bases, with 9 bases separating them. CDR1 and CDR2 (germline): GTSNPN, SVGIG (reference sequence). For the CDR3, the DNA is TGTGCCTGGAGTGTTACCTGGGGCACTGAAGCTTTCTTT. Its translation: CAWSVTWGTEAFF.

This clone was counted between two and nine times. This likely reflects a read error, since a far larger clone is one base away. This sequence joins TRBV10-3 and TRBJ2-6; TRBD2 is a possible D gene (6 bases). CDR3 length: 18 amino acids. Germline V gene lookup returns CDR1 ENHRY and CDR2 SYGVKD. The CDR3 coding sequence is TGTGCCATCTGTGAGTCGAGCCGTAGCGGCTCTGGGGCCAACGTCCTGACTTTC. As protein: CAICESSRSGSGANVLTF.

This rearrangement joins TRBV18 to TRBJ2-1; 11 bases line up with TRBD2. The CDR3 extends over 15 amino acids. The ends lost 2 bases at V and 8 bases at J; junction bases unmatched: 5. CDR1 KGHSH and CDR2 LQKENI come from the germline V gene. In DNA, the CDR3 is TGTGCCAGCTCACCAACTAGCGGGAGTTTCTATGAGCAGTTCTTC. It encodes CASSPTSGSFYEQFF.

A few counts support this clone. This chain uses TRBV5-1 with TRBJ2-5; D gene ambiguous. The CDR3 runs to 14 residues. V was pared by 4 bases and J by 3 bases, with 13 bases between. The germline V gene has CDR1 SGHRS and CDR2 YFSETQ. The CDR3 nucleotides are TGCGCCAGCAGCATCCGACAAGCTGAAGAGACCCAGTACTTC. Translation gives CASSIRQAEETQYF. The whole variable domain, remainder taken from reference TRBV5-1 and TRBJ2-5, is KAGVTQTPRYLIKTRGQQVTLSCSPISGHRSVSWYQQTPGQGLQFLFEYFSETQRNKGNFPGRFSGRQFSNSRSEMNVSTLELGDSALYLCASSIRQAEETQYFGPGTRLLVL.

This clone was detected only a few times. At one end, the junction sequence differs from germline, possibly due to a read error. The chain combines TRBV5-1 with TRBJ2-5; 7 bases match TRBD2. Germline V gene lookup returns CDR1 SGHRS and CDR2 YFSETQ. The CDR3 totals 15 residues. The CDR3 spells CASSPGGGNQETQYF. The CDR3 nucleotides are TGCGCCAGCAGCCCGGGAGGTGGAAACCAGGAGACCCAGTACTTC.

This rearrangement joins TRBV5-1 to TRBJ2-3; perhaps TRBD2 as D (5 bases). V lost 4 bases and J 0 bases, leaving 9 bases between the germline ends. The CDR3 has 14 amino acids. Germline CDR1 SGHRS, CDR2 YFSETQ. CDR3: CASSPSMSTDTQYF. The CDR3 DNA follows: TGCGCCAGCAGCCCTAGCATGAGCACAGATACGCAGTATTTT.

Regarding this clone: The identical CDR3 is also encoded by other nucleotide sequences in the sample. V and J are TRBV9 and TRBJ2-1; perhaps TRBD2 as D (5 bases). CDR1 and CDR2 (germline): SGDLS, YYNGEE. The CDR3 contains 16 residues. V shed 0 bases and J shed 5 bases, with 15 bases lying between them. CDR3 loop: CASSVGPASQDNEQFF. Written as DNA, the CDR3 is TGTGCCAGCAGCGTAGGGCCGGCTAGCCAAGACAATGAGCAGTTCTTC.

The chain uses TRBV19 and TRBJ1-1, with a tentative D call TRBD1 (5 bases). V was trimmed by 6 bases and J by 1 base, leaving 21 bases between them. CDR3 size: 17 residues. Germline V gene lookup returns CDR1 LNHDA and CDR2 SQIVND (reference sequence). CDR3 DNA: TGTGCCAGTAGCTTTCAAATTGGGGCGACGAAGAACACTGAAGCTTTCTTT. This codes for CASSFQIGATKNTEAFF.

This chain uses TRBV5-1 with TRBJ2-7; TRBD1 matches at 7 bases. The CDR3 contains 16 residues. Germline V gives CDR1 SGHRS, CDR2 YFSETQ. J was trimmed by 4 bases and V by 0 bases; bases with no gene match: 10. The CDR3 is CASSLVAGGESYEQYF. As DNA, the CDR3 is TGCGCCAGCAGCTTGGTGGCAGGGGGAGAATCTTACGAGCAGTACTTC. Using reference TRBV5-1 and TRBJ2-7 for the parts outside the CDR3, the full variable domain is KAGVTQTPRYLIKTRGQQVTLSCSPISGHRSVSWYQQTPGQGLQFLFEYFSETQRNKGNFPGRFSGRQFSNSRSEMNVSTLELGDSALYLCASSLVAGGESYEQYFGPGTRLTVT.

This clone was detected a few times. The V and J genes are TRBV28 and TRBJ2-7; D is uncertain. Per germline, CDR1 MDHEN and CDR2 SYDVKM. This CDR3 region has 12 residues. Trimming left V 2 bases short and J 0 bases short, with 2 bases between. This CDR3 is CASSLLSYEQYF. DNA for the CDR3: TGTGCCAGCAGTTTACTCTCCTACGAGCAGTACTTC.

This clone was counted a few times. The sample contains more than one DNA sequence encoding this CDR3. The V call is TRBV5-1, the J call TRBJ2-5; D gene uncertain. The CDR3 contains 11 residues. Per the germline V gene, CDR1 is SGHRS and CDR2 is YFSETQ. Trimming took off 2 bases at V and 1 base at J, with 0 bases between the two ends. CDR3 in amino acids: CASSFQETQYF. In DNA, the CDR3 is TGCGCCAGCAGCTTCCAAGAGACCCAGTACTTC.

The rearrangement links TRBV29-1 to TRBJ1-1; D is unresolved. The CDR3 length is 14 residues. With 5 bases removed from V and 1 base from J, the gap between germline ends came to 14 bases. Germline V gene sequence: CDR1 SQVTM, CDR2 ANQGSEA. The CDR3 sequence is CSVRTVGGNTEAFF. As DNA, the CDR3 is TGCAGCGTTAGGACGGTCGGAGGGAACACTGAAGCTTTCTTT.

This clone was picked up a small number of times. This chain joins TRBV4-2 and TRBJ1-2; D ambiguous. With 1 base removed from V and 1 base from J, the gap between germline ends came to 13 bases. Germline V CDR1 and CDR2: LGHNA, YNFKEQ. The CDR3 contains 16 residues. The CDR3 region has the DNA TGTGCCAGCAGCCAAGTAGGCTCACCTCTTAACTATGGCTACACCTTC. Its translation: CASSQVGSPLNYGYTF.

This sequence joins TRBV11-2 and TRBJ2-3; 7 nucleotides agree with TRBD2. J was trimmed by 1 base and V by 5 bases; bases with no gene match: 6. Germline values: CDR1 SGHAT, CDR2 FQNNGV. The CDR3 contains 15 residues. DNA for the CDR3: TGTGCCAGCAGCGGGAGGGCCATTCGCACAGATACGCAGTATTTT. It encodes CASSGRAIRTDTQYF.

This clone has at least ten counts. This likely stems from a read error, as it lies one base from a far larger clone. V usage is TRBV7-8 and J usage is TRBJ2-6, with 9 bases aligning to TRBD1. Germline assignment: CDR1 SGHVS and CDR2 FQNEAQ. The V gene end was trimmed by 5 bases and the J gene end by 2 bases; junction bases not matched to a gene: 10. The CDR3 contains 18 residues. CDR3 sequence: CASSARDRVLAGANVLTF. The CDR3 nucleotides are TGTGCCAGCAGCGCTCGGGACAGGGTGCTGGCTGGGGCCAACGTCCTGACTTTC.

The chain couples TRBV7-2 to TRBJ2-7; 7 bases line up with TRBD1. Per germline, CDR1 SGHTA and CDR2 FQGNSA. V lost 3 bases to trimming and J lost 1 base; unmatched junction nucleotides: 6. The CDR3 contains 15 residues. CDR3 in DNA: TGTGCCAGCAGCTTCGACAGGGATTGGTCCTACGAGCAGTACTTC. Its translation: CASSFDRDWSYEQYF.